These T cell receptor beta chains were read from a single sample in a study of T cell responses to AZD1222 COVID-19 vaccine. Method: immunoSEQ multiplex PCR; TCRdb's copy keeps in-frame clones and lacks some. The sample has some 120,000 clones, around 87% seen once; the top ten hold 0.95% to 1.5%. The sequenced sample was peripheral blood, obtained on day 0 of AZD1222 vaccination. These TCRs come from an adult in good health. Each CDR3 is given with its conserved first and last residue. D genes are given only for firm matches. Clone size is not always given. Where it is, it says once, few, many or a class for expanded clones.

V	D	size	J	CDR3	DNA
TRBV27	TRBD2	NA	TRBJ2-3	CASGPGSGGADTQYF	TGTGCCAGCGGCCCTGGGAGCGGGGGGGCTGATACGCAGTATTTT
TRBV10-1	NA	NA	TRBJ1-1	CASSESTGPITEAFF	TGCGCCAGCAGTGAGTCGACGGGGCCGATCACTGAAGCTTTCTTT
TRBV27	NA	NA	TRBJ1-3	CASSSLNSGNTIYF	TGTGCCAGCAGTTCTCTAAACTCTGGAAACACCATATATTTT
TRBV3-1/TRBV3-2	TRBD2	once	TRBJ2-7	CASSPTPWEGRSYEQYF	TGTGCCAGCAGCCCCACCCCCTGGGAGGGGCGTTCCTACGAGCAGTACTTC
TRBV4-1	NA	NA	TRBJ1-4	CASSQTGTNEKLFF	TGCGCCAGCAGCCAAACAGGGACTAATGAAAAACTGTTTTTT
TRBV18	TRBD1	NA	TRBJ1-1	CASSTGENTEAFF	TGTGCCAGCTCAACAGGGGAGAACACTGAAGCTTTCTTT
TRBV4-3	TRBD1	NA	TRBJ1-2	CASSRDRVPLYGYTF	TGCGCCAGCAGCCGGGACAGGGTCCCCCTCTATGGCTACACCTTC
TRBV18	TRBD1	NA	TRBJ1-2	CASSSDRGRYYGYTF	TGTGCCAGCTCATCGGACAGGGGGCGCTACTATGGCTACACCTTC
TRBV7-9	NA	NA	TRBJ1-1	CASSSPKTGNTEAFF	TGTGCCAGCAGCTCACCAAAGACCGGTAACACTGAAGCTTTCTTT
TRBV27	NA	NA	TRBJ1-1	CASSWNLARYTEAFF	TGTGCCAGCAGCTGGAACCTCGCACGATACACTGAAGCTTTCTTT